This T cell receptor (beta chain) was captured in a study of blood T cells in healthy people across ages (dated by TCRdb to between 2015 and 2017). Regarding the research as a whole: In model experiments, roughly one uniquely barcoded TCR beta cDNA molecule per two T cells was captured by template switching. Age-related changes in TCR beta repertoire diversity were measured in the study by deep sequencing normalized with unique cDNA molecular identifiers. The donors were split into four age groups: young (average 16 years), middle-aged (around 40), aged (about 56) and long-lived (more than 80). Donors of different ages were randomly distributed across sequencing lanes to avoid experimental bias. The study analyzed two additional independent replicas of 1 million unique cDNA reads from the same blood draw for two donors, one aged 18 to 30 and one aged 80 or older. Findings and caveats that apply to the study as a whole: Compared with the aged group, the long-lived group had more naive CD4+ T cells, fewer expanded clones and increased TCR diversity, suggesting age selection. A strong correlation was found between observed TCR beta diversity and the percentage of naive T cells measured by flow cytometry. The CMV infection status of donors was not known, potentially confounding age-related changes in expanded clonotypes. Bulk unsorted PBMC profiling prevented conclusive comparison of naive and antigen-experienced compartments. Estimates of total diversity from one million sequenced T cells were regarded as lower bounds and underestimates. Observed TCR beta diversity per million T cells fell roughly linearly with age, and a significant reduction was already apparent by age approximately 40.

CDR1 and CDR2, looked up from the germline V gene (reference sequence), are LNHDA and SQIVND. The CDR3 runs 11 residues from the cysteine to the phenylalanine. Only the CDR3 part of the read is kept: 33 bases, read in frame from the first base. The junction carries 11 bases between V and J, which are trimmed by 11 bases and 4 bases respectively. The protocol used for the library was 5' RACE. The listed sequencing device is Illumina HiSeq 2500. The second PCR ran for roughly 6 to 11 cycles and used a J-beta primer mix along with a sample-barcoded 5' primer. A unique molecular identifier was introduced onto each TCR beta cDNA molecule by a template-switch 5' adaptor carrying 12 random nucleotides. At least 2.5 million CDR3-containing paired-end reads were obtained from each sample. The Mint cDNA synthesis kit, primed by a TRBC-specific oligonucleotide, was used to synthesize first-strand cDNA from all RNA. After uracil-DNA glycosylase treatment, a first 18-cycle PCR used universal primers M1SS and BC2_uni_R on all cDNA. The authors' pipeline ran thus. For normalization, 1 million high-quality reads, each with a distinct molecular identifier, were randomly selected from each sample. Reads with shared molecular identifiers were discarded instead of being binned into consensus sequences. MiTCR, with a Q25 quality threshold and the strictest error-elimination algorithm, was used for CDR3 identification, clonotype clustering and error correction. A nonparametric unseen species model using Euler transformation provided a lower-bound estimate of total TCR beta diversity. TCRdb trimmed the raw reads at Q25, called clones with MiXCR and kept productive beta chains. CDR3 protein sequences are deduplicated, and each keeps its most common genes and DNA. TCRdb, not the original authors, processed these V and J calls. The sample table records about 830,000 distinct CDR3 sequences; about three fifths of these occur just once. The top ten clones comprise 20% to 25% of the sample.

The donors were roughly 39 Caucasian individuals from Russia, aged roughly 6 to 95 years, who were systemically healthy. About 10 milliliters of peripheral blood were collected from each donor into EDTA-treated Vacutainer tubes. PBMCs were isolated by Ficoll-Paque density-gradient centrifugation, with at least 6 million obtained per sample. Trizol reagent was used to extract total RNA from the PBMCs, yielding at least 5 micrograms per sample. For every donor, an aliquot of PBMCs went through flow cytometry to measure the percentages of naive CD45RAhigh/CD27high T cells. Comment on this clonotype: What this receptor recognizes is not known. Base-call qualities are not available, and no considerably larger clone is one nucleotide away.

The source material was blood. The TCR comes from a man younger than 45 in good health. The chain links TRBV19 with TRBJ1-2, with the D gene not clear enough to name. The DNA sequence is as follows: TGTGCCGCCTTGGATTTCTATGGCTACACCTTC. It is translated as CAALDFYGYTF.